This paragraph covers one T cell receptor (beta chain) sequence. The germline CDR1 and CDR2 sequences are MGHRA and YSYEKL. The CDR3 extends over 16 amino acids. The germline V and J ends were trimmed by 0 bases and 5 bases, with 14 bases remaining between them. TCRdb re-derived calls from the RACE reads in MiXCR, one entry per CDR3 protein. The sample gives about 120,000 distinct CDR3 sequences, roughly an eighth of which show up once; over 0.85% is in the top ten. These data come from a study of human T cells and chemical hapten exposure. Whole-study context: Skin of the upper inner arm, around 2 cm by around 2 cm, received 2% DPC for sensitization. Epicutaneous patch tests delivered 0.01% DPC to the upper back, with evaluation at 6 days.

Described time point: patch test 1, 2 weeks after DPC sensitization. As for treatment: therapeutic diphenylcyclopropenone sensitization with weekly scalp DPC. The specimen was whole blood, collected in connection with sensitization to the hapten diphenylcyclopropenone (DPC). The genes are TRBV4-1 and TRBJ2-1, with TRBD1 as a possible D gene (6 bases). This TCR derives from a young man with alopecia areata. Some clones in this sample may be carry-over from other donors' samples. This CDR3 is CASSQDRYRANNEQFF. Here the CDR3 DNA reads TGCGCCAGCAGCCAAGACCGGTACAGGGCAAACAATGAGCAGTTCTTC.